This TCR beta chain was identified in a study of control samples from healthy donors and cancer patients. V was clipped by 2 bases and J by 8 bases, with 10 bases between them. CDR3 length equals 13 residues. Germline CDR1 MDHEN, CDR2 SYDVKM. Produced via immunoSEQ multiplex PCR; TCRdb's table is partial and in-frame only. Of under 450,000 clones in the sample, approximately 90% are singletons; the top ten hold more than 6%. The sequencing input was PBMCs. The sequence came from a man in his forties or fifties with head and neck cancer. This chain joins TRBV28 and TRBJ1-3; D is unresolved. The CDR3 spells CASSLLSGDTIYF. In DNA, the CDR3 is TGTGCCAGCAGTTTACTAAGTGGTGACACCATATATTTT.